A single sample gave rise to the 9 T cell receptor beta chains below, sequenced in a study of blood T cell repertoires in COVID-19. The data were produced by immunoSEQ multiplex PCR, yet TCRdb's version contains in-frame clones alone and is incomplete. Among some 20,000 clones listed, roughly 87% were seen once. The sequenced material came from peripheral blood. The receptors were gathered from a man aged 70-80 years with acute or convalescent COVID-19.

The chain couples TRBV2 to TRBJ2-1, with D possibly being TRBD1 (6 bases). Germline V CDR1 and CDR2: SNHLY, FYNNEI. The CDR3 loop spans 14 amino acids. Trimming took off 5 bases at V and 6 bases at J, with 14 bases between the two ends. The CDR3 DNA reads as TGTGCCAGCAGTTGGGGGCGCAGCGGCAATGAGCAGTTCTTC. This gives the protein CASSWGRSGNEQFF.

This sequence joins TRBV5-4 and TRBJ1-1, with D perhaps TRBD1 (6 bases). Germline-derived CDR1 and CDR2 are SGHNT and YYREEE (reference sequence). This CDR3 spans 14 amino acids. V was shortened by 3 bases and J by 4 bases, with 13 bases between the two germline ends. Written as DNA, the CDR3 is TGTGCCAGCAGCTCCAACAGGGCGGGCACTGAAGCTTTCTTT. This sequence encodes CASSSNRAGTEAFF. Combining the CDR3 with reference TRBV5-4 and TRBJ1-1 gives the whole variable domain ETGVTQSPTHLIKTRGQQVTLRCSSQSGHNTVSWYQQALGQGPQFIFQYYREEENGRGNFPPRFSGLQFPNYSSELNVNALELDDSALYLCASSSNRAGTEAFFGQGTRLTVV.

The CDR3 DNA reads as TGTGCCAGCAGTCGGGACAGGGTTATATATGGCTACACCTTC. Its protein is CASSRDRVIYGYTF. The chain recombines TRBV28 with TRBJ1-2; 9 positions match TRBD1. The CDR3 has 14 amino acids. Germline V gene data show CDR1 as MDHEN and CDR2 as SYDVKM. The V segment lost 5 bases and the J segment 5 bases; nucleotides outside the gene matches: 6.

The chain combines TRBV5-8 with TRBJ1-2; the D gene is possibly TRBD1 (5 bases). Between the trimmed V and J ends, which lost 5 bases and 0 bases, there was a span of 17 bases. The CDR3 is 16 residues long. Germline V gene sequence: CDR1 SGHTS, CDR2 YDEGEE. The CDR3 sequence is CASRPPWGRTNYGYTF. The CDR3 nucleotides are TGTGCCAGCAGACCCCCCTGGGGCAGGACTAACTATGGCTACACCTTC. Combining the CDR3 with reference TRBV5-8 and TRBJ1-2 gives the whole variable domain EAGVTQSPTHLIKTRGQQATLRCSPISGHTSVYWYQQALGLGLQFLLWYDEGEERNRGNFPPRFSGRQFPNYSSELNVNALELEDSALYLCASRPPWGRTNYGYTFGSGTRLTVV.

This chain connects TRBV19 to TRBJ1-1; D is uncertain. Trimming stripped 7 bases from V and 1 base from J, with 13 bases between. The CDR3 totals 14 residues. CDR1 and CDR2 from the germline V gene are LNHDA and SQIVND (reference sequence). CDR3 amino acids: CASKSGEKNTEAFF. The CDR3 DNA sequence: TGTGCCAGTAAGTCTGGGGAGAAGAACACTGAAGCTTTCTTT.

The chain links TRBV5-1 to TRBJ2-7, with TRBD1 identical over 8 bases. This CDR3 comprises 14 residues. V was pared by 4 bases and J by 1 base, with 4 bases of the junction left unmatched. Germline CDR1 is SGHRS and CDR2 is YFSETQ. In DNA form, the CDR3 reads TGCGCCAGCAGCCATTGGGACAGGTCCTACGAGCAGTACTTC. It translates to CASSHWDRSYEQYF. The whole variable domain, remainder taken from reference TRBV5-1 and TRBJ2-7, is KAGVTQTPRYLIKTRGQQVTLSCSPISGHRSVSWYQQTPGQGLQFLFEYFSETQRNKGNFPGRFSGRQFSNSRSEMNVSTLELGDSALYLCASSHWDRSYEQYFGPGTRLTVT.

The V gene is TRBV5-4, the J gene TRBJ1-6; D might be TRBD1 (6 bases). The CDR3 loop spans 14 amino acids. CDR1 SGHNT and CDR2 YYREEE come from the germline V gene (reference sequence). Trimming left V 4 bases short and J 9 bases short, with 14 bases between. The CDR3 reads CASSKTGSSSPLHF. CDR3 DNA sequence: TGTGCCAGCAGCAAAACAGGGAGCAGTTCACCCCTCCACTTT.

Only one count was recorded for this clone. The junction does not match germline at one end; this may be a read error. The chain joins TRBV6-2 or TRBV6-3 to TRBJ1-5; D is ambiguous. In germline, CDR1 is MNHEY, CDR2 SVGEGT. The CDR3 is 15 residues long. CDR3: CASTYSGPLNQPQHF. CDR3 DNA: TGTGCCAGCACTTACAGCGGTCCTCTCAATCAGCCCCAGCATTTT.

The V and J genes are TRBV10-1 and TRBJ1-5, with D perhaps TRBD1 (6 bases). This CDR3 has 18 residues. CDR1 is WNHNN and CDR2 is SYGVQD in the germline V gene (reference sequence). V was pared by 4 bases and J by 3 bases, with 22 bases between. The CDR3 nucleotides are TGCGCCAGCAGTGGGGGGGGGTACTTATACAGGGCCAATCAGCCCCAGCATTTT. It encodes CASSGGGYLYRANQPQHF.